Listed below are T cell receptor beta chains from one sample, sequenced in a study of blood T cell repertoires in COVID-19. Clones were sequenced by immunoSEQ multiplex PCR, and TCRdb holds only the in-frame ones, with some missing. The sample lists 330,000 or so clones, approximately 89% seen once, with around 4% in the top ten. The specimen was peripheral blood. The receptor set was obtained from a woman aged 60 to 75 with COVID-19, enrolled during active disease. The CDR3 runs from the conserved cysteine through the conserved F or W. The D gene is left open where the match is weak.

d_call j_call v_call cdr3_aa
- TRBJ2-7 TRBV7-9 CASSPKERLGSYEQYF
TRBD1 TRBJ2-7 TRBV11-2 CASSTGQGYEQYF
- TRBJ1-2 TRBV5-1 CASSLDGLPGYTF
- TRBJ1-5 TRBV6-5 CASSYEAGRQPQHF
- TRBJ1-2 TRBV5-1 CASSPATSYGYTF
- TRBJ1-2 TRBV18 CASSREREANYGYTF
TRBD1 TRBJ1-5 TRBV5-1 CANSGVGTGNQPQHF
- TRBJ1-2 TRBV7-3 CASSLPNRAGYTF
- TRBJ1-1 TRBV18 CASSPLTGTEAFF
- TRBJ2-5 TRBV28 CASRIGDTSGTQYF
- TRBJ1-2 TRBV9 CASSVNFYGYTF
- TRBJ2-1 TRBV3-1/TRBV3-2 CASSQSGRTSYNEQFF
- TRBJ1-5 TRBV6-5 CASSSTHFQPQHF
TRBD1 TRBJ2-7 TRBV6-5 CASSGTALYEQYF